The subject of this entry is one T cell receptor (beta chain). Its antigen is undetermined. Germline V gene sequence: CDR1 SNHLY, CDR2 FYNNEI. The ends were cut back, 7 bases at V and 4 bases at J, with 10 bases in the middle. The CDR3 sequence is 12 residues long. TCRdb's table, derived via immunoSEQ multiplex PCR, lists solely in-frame clones and lacks some. The table lists tens of thousands of clones, 80% to 90% of them singletons. This sample stems from a study of T cells in localized non-small cell lung cancer. Study results and caveats: Higher T cell density in the blood was associated with longer overall survival, whereas higher adjacent-lung clonality associated with shorter survival. Because sequencing included only one region (of the tumor), heterogeneity remains possible. For the top 100 tumor clones, a median about 50 also appeared in adjacent lung.

The chain links TRBV2 to TRBJ1-1, with D uncertain. The clonotype originates from a man aged 35-69 years with stage I squamous cell lung carcinoma. The source material was peripheral blood, sampled before any cancer treatment. This CDR3 is CASIQRGTEAFF. The CDR3 nucleotides read TGTGCCAGCATCCAACGGGGCACTGAAGCTTTCTTT. Together with reference TRBV2 and TRBJ1-1, the CDR3 gives the full variable domain: EPEVTQTPSHQVTQMGQEVILRCVPISNHLYFYWYRQILGQKVEFLVSFYNNEISEKSEIFDDQFSVERPDGSNFTLKIRSTKLEDSAMYFCASIQRGTEAFFGQGTRLTVV.